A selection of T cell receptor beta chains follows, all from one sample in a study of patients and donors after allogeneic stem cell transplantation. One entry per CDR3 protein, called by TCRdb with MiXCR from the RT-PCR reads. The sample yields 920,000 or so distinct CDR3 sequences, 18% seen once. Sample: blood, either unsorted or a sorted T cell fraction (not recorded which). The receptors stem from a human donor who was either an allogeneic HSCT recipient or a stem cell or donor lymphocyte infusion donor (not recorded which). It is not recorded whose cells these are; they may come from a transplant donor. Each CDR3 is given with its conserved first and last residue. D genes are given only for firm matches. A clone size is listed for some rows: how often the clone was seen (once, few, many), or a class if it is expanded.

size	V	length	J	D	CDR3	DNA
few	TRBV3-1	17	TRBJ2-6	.	CASSHEGGSSGANVLTF	TGTGCCAGCAGCCACGAAGGGGGTTCCTCTGGGGCCAACGTCCTGACTTTC
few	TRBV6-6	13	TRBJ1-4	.	CASSQGFGEKLFF	TGTGCCAGCAGCCAGGGTTTTGGTGAAAAACTGTTTTTT
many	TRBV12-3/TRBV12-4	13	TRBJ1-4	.	CASSLVGGEKLFF	TGTGCCAGCAGTTTAGTAGGGGGTGAAAAACTGTTTTTT
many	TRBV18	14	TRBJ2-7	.	CASSPLADTYEQYF	TGTGCCAGCTCACCACTGGCAGACACCTACGAGCAGTACTTC
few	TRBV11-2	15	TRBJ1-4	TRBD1	CASSGQQGVGGKLFF	TGTGCCAGCAGCGGGCAACAGGGGGTTGGTGGAAAACTGTTTTTT
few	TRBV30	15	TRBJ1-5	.	CAWSVMDPALQPQHF	TGTGCCTGGAGTGTAATGGACCCCGCCCTTCAGCCCCAGCATTTT
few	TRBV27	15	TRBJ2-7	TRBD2	CASSLKTSGTYEQYF	TGTGCCAGCAGTTTAAAGACTAGCGGGACCTACGAGCAGTACTTC
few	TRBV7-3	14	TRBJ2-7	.	CASSFYAGSYEQYF	TGTGCCAGCAGCTTTTACGCAGGCTCCTACGAGCAGTACTTC
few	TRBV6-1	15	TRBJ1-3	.	CASRRTSISGNTIYF	TGTGCCAGCAGGAGGACATCAATTTCTGGAAACACCATATATTTT
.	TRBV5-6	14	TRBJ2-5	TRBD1	CASSKDRVGETQYF	TGTGCCAGCAGCAAAGACAGGGTCGGAGAGACCCAGTACTTC
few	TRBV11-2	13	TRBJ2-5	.	CASSSLTLETQYF	TGTGCCAGCAGCTCCTTAACGTTGGAGACCCAGTACTTC
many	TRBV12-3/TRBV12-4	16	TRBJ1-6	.	CASSFVLGGRNSPLHF	TGTGCCAGCAGTTTTGTACTTGGAGGGCGTAATTCACCCCTCCACTTT
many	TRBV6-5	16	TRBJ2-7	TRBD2	CASSSPRTSGSYEQYF	TGTGCCAGCAGTTCCCCCCGGACTAGCGGATCCTACGAGCAGTACTTC
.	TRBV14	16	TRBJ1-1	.	CASSQDLRGGHTEAFF	TGTGCCAGCAGCCAAGATCTGAGGGGGGGCCACACTGAAGCTTTCTTT
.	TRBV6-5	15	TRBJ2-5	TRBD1	CASSYSIGQGSSQYF	TGTGCCAGCAGTTACTCGATAGGACAGGGGTCGTCCCAGTACTTC
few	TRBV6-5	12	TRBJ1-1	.	CASSRSDTEAFF	TGTGCCAGCAGCCGGTCCGACACTGAAGCTTTCTTT
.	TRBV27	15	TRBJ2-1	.	CASSLWAGRGSEQFF	TGTGCCAGCAGTTTATGGGCGGGGCGGGGCTCTGAGCAGTTCTTC
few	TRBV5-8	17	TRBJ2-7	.	CASSTGQTFGLNYEQYF	TGTGCCAGCAGCACTGGACAGACCTTCGGTCTTAACTACGAGCAGTACTTC
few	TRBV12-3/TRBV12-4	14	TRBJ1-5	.	CASSLSSQNQPQHF	TGTGCCAGCAGTTTAAGCTCCCAAAATCAGCCCCAGCATTTT
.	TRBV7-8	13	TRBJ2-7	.	CASRVGLAYEQYF	TGTGCCAGCAGGGTGGGTTTAGCCTACGAGCAGTACTTC
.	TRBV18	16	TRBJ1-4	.	CASSIRQVDVDEKLFF	TGTGCCAGCTCAATACGACAGGTGGATGTAGATGAAAAACTGTTTTTT
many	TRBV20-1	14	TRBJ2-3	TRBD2	CSATTSPLTDTQYF	TGCAGTGCTACGACTAGCCCCCTCACAGATACGCAGTATTTT